This T cell receptor (beta chain) was retrieved from a study of T cells after yellow fever vaccination. There are 15 residues in the CDR3. Trimming removed 2 bases at V and 4 bases at J, with 9 bases between. The V gene's germline CDR1 is MDHEN and CDR2 SYDVKM. To note about this clonotype: What it recognizes is unknown.

Making TCR cDNA involved 5'RACE template switching, which added UMIs and a universal primer site. TCRdb redid the calling of the 5' RACE reads with MiXCR, one entry per CDR3 protein. The profile shows some 500,000 distinct CDR3 sequences, about 13% of them singletons. Regarding the study as a whole: There was a small share of clonotypes that showed up in both the CD4 and CD8 compartments. Reappearance after the booster was seen for most primary-vaccination clones, at 95% to 97% CD4 and 70% to 90% CD8. By day 5 rather than day 15, the secondary response had peaked, though it was weaker.

The TCR was taken from a man aged 30 to 45 who received the YFV17D yellow fever vaccine. The chain employs TRBV28 and TRBJ2-6; D uncertain. The source material was PBMCs, sampled on the day of the yellow fever booster vaccination. In nucleotides, the CDR3 is TGTGCCAGCAGTTTAGCTCTACTAGGGGCCAACGTCCTGACTTTC. As protein: CASSLALLGANVLTF.